The following is a TCR beta chain sequence with its context. The antigen is unknown. The data were taken from a study of beta chain features in type 1 diabetes. Study-level points and caveats: TCRB rearrangement may or may not be influenced by HLA type; here this remained unresolved. Moderate yet significant TCRB CDR3 shortening was seen in Type 1 diabetes patients in all four CD4+ subsets. PCR may have favored shorter templates equally in patients and controls.

The authors reverse transcribed all of the isolated RNA, so sequencing captured expressed TCRB transcripts. Sequencing of naive, central memory and regulatory T cell samples gave an average of roughly 3.4 million reads. Sequencing was performed with immunoSEQ multiplex PCR; in TCRdb, only in-frame clones are kept and a portion is missing. In the table there are 970,000 or so clones, roughly a sixth of which are singletons. Sequenced sample: naive CD4+ T cells from blood. This receptor was obtained from a woman aged 18-30 years in good health.

CDR3 in amino acids: CASSPAGGTVNQPQHF. As DNA, the CDR3 is TGTGCCAGCAGCCCAGCTGGGGGGACCGTCAATCAGCCCCAGCATTTT. The J gene is TRBJ1-5, the V gene TRBV7-2, with D perhaps TRBD1 (5 bases). Looked up from germline, CDR1 is SGHTA and CDR2 is FQGNSA. The CDR3 totals 16 residues. V lost 5 bases and J 3 bases, leaving 17 bases between the germline ends.